This is a list of T cell receptor beta chains from one sample in a study of T cell clonotyping in hematopoietic cell transplantation. Sequencing used immunoSEQ multiplex PCR; TCRdb keeps in-frame clones, though not all of them. Of thousands of clones listed, about 96% were seen once; the top ten hold more than 0.4%. The sequencing used PBMCs, collected 30 days after allogeneic stem cell transplant. Every receptor here comes from a male patient aged 35-50 years who had an allogeneic stem cell transplant from a related donor, so the T cells may come from the graft donor. Some clones in this sample may be carry-over from other donors' samples. Each CDR3 is given with its conserved first and last residue. A D gene is named only where the DNA matches it firmly. Some rows mark clone size as missing; the rest say once, few, many or name a class of expanded clone.

cdr3_nt: TGTGCCAGCAGCTTATTAATGGAGTATAGTGAAGCTTTCTTT
cdr3_aa: CASSLLMEYSEAFF
clone_size: -
j_call: TRBJ1-1
d_call: -
v_call: TRBV7-8

cdr3_nt: TGTGCCAGCAGTTCTGCTATTGAAGGGAACTATGGCTACACCTTC
cdr3_aa: CASSSAIEGNYGYTF
clone_size: -
j_call: TRBJ1-2
d_call: -
v_call: TRBV6-5

cdr3_nt: TGTGCCTGGAGTTCCTGGACAGGAACTGAAGCTTTCTTT
cdr3_aa: CAWSSWTGTEAFF
clone_size: -
j_call: TRBJ1-1
d_call: TRBD1
v_call: TRBV30

cdr3_nt: TGTGCCAGCAGTCCGCCTGGGGGTCAGGGGAGCGGCTACACCTTC
cdr3_aa: CASSPPGGQGSGYTF
clone_size: -
j_call: TRBJ1-2
d_call: -
v_call: TRBV28

cdr3_nt: TGTGCCAGCAGAAGACAGTATAATTCACCCCTCCACTTT
cdr3_aa: CASRRQYNSPLHF
clone_size: -
j_call: TRBJ1-6
d_call: -
v_call: TRBV6-5

cdr3_nt: TGTGCCTGGAGTCAGAGAGGTAATGAAAAACTGTTTTTT
cdr3_aa: CAWSQRGNEKLFF
clone_size: once
j_call: TRBJ1-4
d_call: -
v_call: TRBV30

cdr3_nt: TGTGCCAGTTGCGGGACAGGGGAATACTATGGCTACACCTTC
cdr3_aa: CASCGTGEYYGYTF
clone_size: -
j_call: TRBJ1-2
d_call: TRBD1
v_call: TRBV28

cdr3_nt: TGTGCCAGCAGCGCGGGACTAGCGGCAATGACCCAGTACTTC
cdr3_aa: CASSAGLAAMTQYF
clone_size: -
j_call: TRBJ2-5
d_call: TRBD2
v_call: TRBV9

cdr3_nt: TGTGCCAGCAGGACAGAGGCCTACGAGCAGTACTTC
cdr3_aa: CASRTEAYEQYF
clone_size: -
j_call: TRBJ2-7
d_call: -
v_call: TRBV2

cdr3_nt: TGTGCCAGCAGTTTTTCCTTTACGCAGATGAACACTGAAGCTTTCTTT
cdr3_aa: CASSFSFTQMNTEAFF
clone_size: -
j_call: TRBJ1-1
d_call: -
v_call: TRBV28

cdr3_nt: TGTGCCAGCAATCTCGGACAGATCTATGGCTACACCTTC
cdr3_aa: CASNLGQIYGYTF
clone_size: -
j_call: TRBJ1-2
d_call: -
v_call: TRBV2

cdr3_nt: TGTGCCAGCAGCTTGGGTTCCGGACAGGTGAACACTGAAGCTTTCTTT
cdr3_aa: CASSLGSGQVNTEAFF
clone_size: -
j_call: TRBJ1-1
d_call: TRBD1
v_call: TRBV5-6

cdr3_nt: TGTGCCAGCAGTTACAGTCGGGAGGCAGGCTACACCTTC
cdr3_aa: CASSYSREAGYTF
clone_size: -
j_call: TRBJ1-2
d_call: -
v_call: TRBV6-5

cdr3_nt: TGTGCCAGCAGCGTATCGGACAGGACCTCCTACGAGCAGTACTTC
cdr3_aa: CASSVSDRTSYEQYF
clone_size: once
j_call: TRBJ2-7
d_call: TRBD1
v_call: TRBV9

cdr3_nt: TGTGCCAGCAGCCCCGGGACAGGGGGCTACGAGCAGTACTTC
cdr3_aa: CASSPGTGGYEQYF
clone_size: -
j_call: TRBJ2-7
d_call: TRBD1
v_call: TRBV7-3

cdr3_nt: TGTGCCAGCAACAACCCTTCGGGGGGGCCGCTTAACTATGGCTACACCTTC
cdr3_aa: CASNNPSGGPLNYGYTF
clone_size: -
j_call: TRBJ1-2
d_call: -
v_call: TRBV5-6

cdr3_nt: TGTGCCAGCAGTGAACCAACAGGGAACACTGAAGCTTTCTTT
cdr3_aa: CASSEPTGNTEAFF
clone_size: once
j_call: TRBJ1-1
d_call: -
v_call: TRBV6-1

cdr3_nt: TGTGCCATCAGTGAGCCACAGGGATCCAAAAACATTCAGTACTTC
cdr3_aa: CAISEPQGSKNIQYF
clone_size: -
j_call: TRBJ2-4
d_call: -
v_call: TRBV10-3

cdr3_nt: TGTGCCAGCAGCCGGACAGGGAAAGGGGGCTACACCTTC
cdr3_aa: CASSRTGKGGYTF
clone_size: -
j_call: TRBJ1-2
d_call: TRBD1
v_call: TRBV6-5

cdr3_nt: TGCGCCAGCAGCTTTCTCTCGGGGGCGGGAGATACGCAGTATTTT
cdr3_aa: CASSFLSGAGDTQYF
clone_size: once
j_call: TRBJ2-3
d_call: -
v_call: TRBV5-1

cdr3_nt: TGTGCCAGCTCACCACGGTCAGGGTTCCAGCCCCAGCATTTT
cdr3_aa: CASSPRSGFQPQHF
clone_size: -
j_call: TRBJ1-5
d_call: -
v_call: TRBV18

cdr3_nt: TGTGCCATCAGCCCCGGACTGGGGGACACTGAAGCTTTCTTT
cdr3_aa: CAISPGLGDTEAFF
clone_size: -
j_call: TRBJ1-1
d_call: -
v_call: TRBV10-3

cdr3_nt: TGTGCCAGCAGCCCCCGACTAGCGGGAGGGCCAGGACAGTTCTTC
cdr3_aa: CASSPRLAGGPGQFF
clone_size: -
j_call: TRBJ2-1
d_call: TRBD2
v_call: TRBV7-8

cdr3_nt: TGTGCCAGCAGCTTAAAGGGTCGGGACGGGGAAGCTTTCTTT
cdr3_aa: CASSLKGRDGEAFF
clone_size: -
j_call: TRBJ1-1
d_call: -
v_call: TRBV7-3

cdr3_nt: TGTGCCAGCAGTCCCCGGGGGGGGGCGGGCTATGGCTACACCTTC
cdr3_aa: CASSPRGGAGYGYTF
clone_size: -
j_call: TRBJ1-2
d_call: -
v_call: TRBV27

cdr3_nt: TGCGCCAGCAGCCGGACCCAAGAGACCCAGTACTTC
cdr3_aa: CASSRTQETQYF
clone_size: -
j_call: TRBJ2-5
d_call: -
v_call: TRBV5-1

cdr3_nt: TGTGCCAGCAGCTTAGGGGCAGGCCGGGATAGCAATCAGCCCCAGCATTTT
cdr3_aa: CASSLGAGRDSNQPQHF
clone_size: -
j_call: TRBJ1-5
d_call: -
v_call: TRBV7-6

cdr3_nt: TGTGCCAGCAGCCGGGACTACAATCAGCCCCAGCATTTT
cdr3_aa: CASSRDYNQPQHF
clone_size: once
j_call: TRBJ1-5
d_call: -
v_call: TRBV2

cdr3_nt: TGTGCCAGCAGCCAGGGGCCGGGTGGCAATCAGCCCCAGCATTTT
cdr3_aa: CASSQGPGGNQPQHF
clone_size: -
j_call: TRBJ1-5
d_call: -
v_call: TRBV7-2

cdr3_nt: TGCGCCAGCAGCCCCATTTTCTCCTCGGACAGTGAAGCTTTCTTT
cdr3_aa: CASSPIFSSDSEAFF
clone_size: -
j_call: TRBJ1-1
d_call: -
v_call: TRBV5-1

cdr3_nt: TGCGCCAGCAGCTTCACTCCCTCTGGGGCCAACGTCCTGACTTTC
cdr3_aa: CASSFTPSGANVLTF
clone_size: -
j_call: TRBJ2-6
d_call: -
v_call: TRBV5-1

cdr3_nt: TGCGCCAGCAGCCAACAAACCCTTCAGCCCCAGCATTTT
cdr3_aa: CASSQQTLQPQHF
clone_size: -
j_call: TRBJ1-5
d_call: -
v_call: TRBV4-1

cdr3_nt: TGCGCCAGCAGCCAAGGTACCGGCGGGGGGGACTACAATGAGCAGTTCTTC
cdr3_aa: CASSQGTGGGDYNEQFF
clone_size: -
j_call: TRBJ2-1
d_call: TRBD2
v_call: TRBV4-1

cdr3_nt: TGTGCCAGCAGCTTAGGGGACAGGGGATCCTACGAGCAGTACTTC
cdr3_aa: CASSLGDRGSYEQYF
clone_size: -
j_call: TRBJ2-7
d_call: TRBD1
v_call: TRBV7-9

cdr3_nt: TGCGCCAGCAGCTTGGGGCCTAGCGGTGCCATCTCCAACTCCTACGAGCAGTACTTC
cdr3_aa: CASSLGPSGAISNSYEQYF
clone_size: -
j_call: TRBJ2-7
d_call: TRBD2
v_call: TRBV5-1

cdr3_nt: TGTGCCAGCAGTGGACAGGTAAATAGCAATCAGCCCCAGCATTTT
cdr3_aa: CASSGQVNSNQPQHF
clone_size: -
j_call: TRBJ1-5
d_call: TRBD1
v_call: TRBV6-6

cdr3_nt: TGTGCCAGCAGCCTGGGGAGATCCTCCGAGCAGTACTTC
cdr3_aa: CASSLGRSSEQYF
clone_size: -
j_call: TRBJ2-7
d_call: -
v_call: TRBV4-2

cdr3_nt: TGTGCCAGCAGCGAGGGACAGTACAATGAGCAGTTCTTC
cdr3_aa: CASSEGQYNEQFF
clone_size: -
j_call: TRBJ2-1
d_call: TRBD1
v_call: TRBV11-3

cdr3_nt: TGTGCCAGCAGTTTGGATGGGGCCAACGTCCTGACTTTC
cdr3_aa: CASSLDGANVLTF
clone_size: -
j_call: TRBJ2-6
d_call: -
v_call: TRBV7-8

cdr3_nt: TGTGCCAGCAGAACCGGATTGAACACCGGGGAGCTGTTTTTT
cdr3_aa: CASRTGLNTGELFF
clone_size: -
j_call: TRBJ2-2
d_call: -
v_call: TRBV6-5

cdr3_nt: TGTGCCAGCAGCTTCCGGGGTGATGGCACAGATACGCAGTATTTT
cdr3_aa: CASSFRGDGTDTQYF
clone_size: -
j_call: TRBJ2-3
d_call: -
v_call: TRBV7-3

cdr3_nt: TGTGCCAGTAGAGAAGAAAAACTGTTTTTT
cdr3_aa: CASREEKLFF
clone_size: -
j_call: TRBJ1-4
d_call: -
v_call: TRBV6-6

cdr3_nt: TGTGCCAGCAGCTTGATGATGGGGGCGGATACGCAGTATTTT
cdr3_aa: CASSLMMGADTQYF
clone_size: -
j_call: TRBJ2-3
d_call: -
v_call: TRBV5-4

cdr3_nt: TGTGCCAGCAGTTTAGAAAAGGGGACCTGGAGCACTGAAGCTTTCTTT
cdr3_aa: CASSLEKGTWSTEAFF
clone_size: -
j_call: TRBJ1-1
d_call: -
v_call: TRBV27

cdr3_nt: TGCGCCAGCACTAGGTACGTTCCTAGCGGGAGAAAATCCTACGAGCAGTACTTC
cdr3_aa: CASTRYVPSGRKSYEQYF
clone_size: -
j_call: TRBJ2-7
d_call: TRBD2
v_call: TRBV4-1

cdr3_nt: TGTGCCAGCAGTGCAGCAGGGAAATTCCGGTTCTTGGATGAGCAGTTCTTC
cdr3_aa: CASSAAGKFRFLDEQFF
clone_size: -
j_call: TRBJ2-1
d_call: -
v_call: TRBV25-1

cdr3_nt: TGTGCCAGCAGCGACTTCAGGGGGACTGGAAACACCATATATTTT
cdr3_aa: CASSDFRGTGNTIYF
clone_size: -
j_call: TRBJ1-3
d_call: TRBD1
v_call: TRBV11-2

cdr3_nt: TGTGCCAGCAGTTCTCCCCAACAGGGTCCGGGGCCCCAGCATTTT
cdr3_aa: CASSSPQQGPGPQHF
clone_size: -
j_call: TRBJ1-5
d_call: -
v_call: TRBV28

cdr3_nt: TGTGCCAGCAACCCCGTCGGGTTCAGGAACACTGAAGCTTTCTTT
cdr3_aa: CASNPVGFRNTEAFF
clone_size: once
j_call: TRBJ1-1
d_call: -
v_call: TRBV27

cdr3_nt: TGTGCCTGGAGTGTAAGTAGCTACGAGCAGTACTTC
cdr3_aa: CAWSVSSYEQYF
clone_size: -
j_call: TRBJ2-7
d_call: -
v_call: TRBV30